These T cell receptor beta chains were read from a single sample in a study of blood T cell repertoires in COVID-19. Profiled with immunoSEQ multiplex PCR; TCRdb holds only in-frame clones, not every one. Altogether a few hundred thousand clones are present, about nine tenths being singletons, with the ten largest covering 6.9%. Material: peripheral blood. All receptors come from a woman aged 25 to 39 who had recovered from COVID-19. CDR3s include the opening cysteine and the closing phenylalanine or tryptophan. D genes are given only for firm matches. Not all rows give a size; the values are once, few, many and, for expanded clones, a class.

d_gene: .
v_gene: TRBV28
j_gene: TRBJ1-5
abundance: once
CDR3aa: CASSSFNQPQHF
CDR3nt: TGTGCCAGCAGTTCCTTCAATCAGCCCCAGCATTTT

d_gene: TRBD1
v_gene: TRBV9
j_gene: TRBJ1-2
abundance: .
CDR3aa: CASSPPDRAIFGGYTF
CDR3nt: TGTGCCAGCAGCCCCCCCGACAGGGCTATCTTCGGAGGCTACACCTTC

d_gene: TRBD1
v_gene: TRBV11-3
j_gene: TRBJ2-1
abundance: .
CDR3aa: CASSSRQGANEQFF
CDR3nt: TGTGCCAGCAGCTCGAGACAGGGCGCCAATGAGCAGTTCTTC

d_gene: .
v_gene: TRBV6-5
j_gene: TRBJ1-6
abundance: .
CDR3aa: CASSLQGKGNSPLHF
CDR3nt: TGTGCCAGCAGCCTCCAGGGAAAAGGGAATTCACCCCTCCACTTT

d_gene: TRBD1
v_gene: TRBV5-1
j_gene: TRBJ1-2
abundance: .
CDR3aa: CASSLEARGRGYTF
CDR3nt: TGCGCCAGCAGCTTGGAAGCCAGGGGGAGAGGCTACACCTTC

d_gene: TRBD1
v_gene: TRBV18
j_gene: TRBJ1-2
abundance: .
CDR3aa: CASSPGQGVYGYTF
CDR3nt: TGTGCCAGCTCACCAGGACAGGGAGTCTATGGCTACACCTTC

d_gene: TRBD1
v_gene: TRBV6-2/TRBV6-3
j_gene: TRBJ1-1
abundance: .
CDR3aa: CASSEDRDNTEAFF
CDR3nt: TGTGCCAGCAGTGAGGACAGGGACAACACTGAAGCTTTCTTT

d_gene: .
v_gene: TRBV30
j_gene: TRBJ1-2
abundance: .
CDR3aa: CAWSRSSNYGYTF
CDR3nt: TGTGCCTGGAGTCGCAGTTCTAACTATGGCTACACCTTC

d_gene: .
v_gene: TRBV2
j_gene: TRBJ2-7
abundance: .
CDR3aa: CASTRTSSYEQYF
CDR3nt: TGTGCCAGCACCCGAACCAGCTCCTACGAGCAGTACTTC

d_gene: .
v_gene: TRBV29-1
j_gene: TRBJ2-7
abundance: .
CDR3aa: CSVDQGRSYEQYF
CDR3nt: TGCAGCGTTGATCAGGGCAGGTCCTACGAGCAGTACTTC

d_gene: .
v_gene: TRBV6-4
j_gene: TRBJ2-3
abundance: many
CDR3aa: CASSEGETDTQYF
CDR3nt: TGTGCCAGCAGTGAAGGAGAGACAGATACGCAGTATTTT

d_gene: TRBD1
v_gene: TRBV24-1
j_gene: TRBJ2-7
abundance: .
CDR3aa: CATSGTGSLGEQYF
CDR3nt: TGTGCCACCAGTGGGACAGGATCCCTGGGGGAGCAGTACTTC

d_gene: TRBD1
v_gene: TRBV4-2
j_gene: TRBJ1-2
abundance: .
CDR3aa: CASSQDRELLYGYTF
CDR3nt: TGTGCCAGCAGCCAGGACAGGGAACTCCTCTATGGCTACACCTTC

d_gene: .
v_gene: TRBV7-9
j_gene: TRBJ1-4
abundance: once
CDR3aa: CASSLTAGVREKLFF
CDR3nt: TGTGCCAGCAGCTTAACCGCAGGGGTGAGGGAAAAACTGTTTTTT

d_gene: .
v_gene: TRBV28
j_gene: TRBJ1-6
abundance: once
CDR3aa: CAAREGNNSPLHF
CDR3nt: TGTGCAGCCCGGGAAGGGAATAATTCACCCCTCCACTTT

d_gene: .
v_gene: TRBV4-3
j_gene: TRBJ1-4
abundance: .
CDR3aa: CASSQDETATNEKLFF
CDR3nt: TGCGCCAGCAGCCAAGATGAGACAGCAACTAATGAAAAACTGTTTTTT

d_gene: .
v_gene: TRBV4-1
j_gene: TRBJ1-1
abundance: .
CDR3aa: CASSQEPGMNTEAFF
CDR3nt: TGCGCCAGCAGCCAAGAGCCGGGAATGAACACTGAAGCTTTCTTT

d_gene: TRBD1
v_gene: TRBV28
j_gene: TRBJ2-2
abundance: .
CDR3aa: CASSYGQGVPGELFF
CDR3nt: TGTGCCAGCAGTTATGGGCAGGGGGTGCCCGGGGAGCTGTTTTTT

d_gene: .
v_gene: TRBV2
j_gene: TRBJ2-1
abundance: once
CDR3aa: CASSEAGGQFF
CDR3nt: TGTGCCAGCAGTGAAGCCGGGGGGCAGTTCTTC

d_gene: .
v_gene: TRBV29-1
j_gene: TRBJ2-3
abundance: .
CDR3aa: CSVSSTVSSDTQYF
CDR3nt: TGCAGCGTTTCATCGACAGTCTCTTCAGATACGCAGTATTTT

d_gene: .
v_gene: TRBV6-1
j_gene: TRBJ2-7
abundance: .
CDR3aa: CASSEARRLSGYTPYEQYF
CDR3nt: TGTGCCAGCAGTGAAGCGCGTCGGTTGAGCGGGTACACACCCTACGAGCAGTACTTC

d_gene: TRBD1
v_gene: TRBV24-1
j_gene: TRBJ1-1
abundance: .
CDR3aa: CATSGRQGTATEAFF
CDR3nt: TGTGCCACCAGTGGCAGACAGGGGACGGCCACTGAAGCTTTCTTT

d_gene: .
v_gene: TRBV6-6
j_gene: TRBJ1-1
abundance: .
CDR3aa: CAIETGNTEAFF
CDR3nt: TGTGCCATCGAGACAGGGAACACTGAAGCTTTCTTT

d_gene: TRBD1
v_gene: TRBV5-8
j_gene: TRBJ1-1
abundance: .
CDR3aa: CASSWPTGGFKAFF
CDR3nt: TGTGCCAGCAGCTGGCCGACAGGGGGCTTCAAAGCTTTCTTT

d_gene: .
v_gene: TRBV6-2/TRBV6-3
j_gene: TRBJ1-6
abundance: .
CDR3aa: CASSSRENSPLHF
CDR3nt: TGTGCCAGCAGTTCCAGGGAAAATTCACCCCTCCACTTT

d_gene: TRBD2
v_gene: TRBV5-5
j_gene: TRBJ2-3
abundance: .
CDR3aa: CASSLVAGEDTQYF
CDR3nt: TGTGCCAGCAGCTTGGTAGCGGGGGAAGATACGCAGTATTTT

d_gene: .
v_gene: TRBV10-3
j_gene: TRBJ1-2
abundance: .
CDR3aa: CAISESNLGDYGYTF
CDR3nt: TGTGCCATCAGTGAGTCGAATCTCGGGGACTATGGCTACACCTTC

d_gene: .
v_gene: TRBV10-3
j_gene: TRBJ1-2
abundance: .
CDR3aa: CAISPPPGSLHGYTF
CDR3nt: TGTGCCATCAGTCCGCCCCCAGGGTCTTTACATGGCTACACCTTC

d_gene: .
v_gene: TRBV7-3
j_gene: TRBJ1-4
abundance: .
CDR3aa: CASSLGTNEKLFF
CDR3nt: TGTGCCAGCAGCCTGGGCACTAATGAAAAACTGTTTTTT

d_gene: TRBD1
v_gene: TRBV4-2
j_gene: TRBJ1-2
abundance: .
CDR3aa: CASSQGTGDDYGYTF
CDR3nt: TGTGCCAGCAGCCAAGGGACAGGGGATGACTATGGCTACACCTTC

d_gene: TRBD2
v_gene: TRBV28
j_gene: TRBJ2-7
abundance: .
CDR3aa: CASSLSSGRPYEQYF
CDR3nt: TGTGCCAGCAGTTTATCTAGCGGGAGACCCTACGAGCAGTACTTC

d_gene: TRBD1
v_gene: TRBV19
j_gene: TRBJ1-5
abundance: .
CDR3aa: CASSRGTGLSDQPQHF
CDR3nt: TGTGCCAGTAGTAGAGGGACAGGTTTATCGGACCAGCCCCAGCATTTT

d_gene: .
v_gene: TRBV28
j_gene: TRBJ2-7
abundance: .
CDR3aa: CASSLFRQPYEQYF
CDR3nt: TGTGCCAGCAGTTTATTCCGACAGCCCTACGAGCAGTACTTC

d_gene: .
v_gene: TRBV21-1
j_gene: TRBJ1-2
abundance: many
CDR3aa: CASSKSLVLETLYGYTF
CDR3nt: TGTGCCAGCAGCAAATCGTTGGTGTTAGAGACTTTATATGGCTACACCTTC

d_gene: TRBD1
v_gene: TRBV24-1
j_gene: TRBJ2-1
abundance: .
CDR3aa: CATSDPTGGKWNEQFF
CDR3nt: TGTGCCACCAGTGATCCGACAGGGGGCAAGTGGAATGAGCAGTTCTTC

d_gene: TRBD1
v_gene: TRBV24-1
j_gene: TRBJ2-1
abundance: .
CDR3aa: CATSDVNFGTGDYNEQFF
CDR3nt: TGTGCCACCAGTGATGTTAATTTTGGGACAGGGGACTACAATGAGCAGTTCTTC

d_gene: .
v_gene: TRBV19
j_gene: TRBJ2-3
abundance: .
CDR3aa: CASTGGPSTDTQYF
CDR3nt: TGTGCCAGTACTGGTGGGCCTAGCACAGATACGCAGTATTTT

d_gene: .
v_gene: TRBV18
j_gene: TRBJ1-2
abundance: .
CDR3aa: CASSPSGGAGGYTF
CDR3nt: TGTGCCAGCTCACCGTCTGGCGGCGCGGGAGGCTACACCTTC

d_gene: .
v_gene: TRBV3-1/TRBV3-2
j_gene: TRBJ2-5
abundance: .
CDR3aa: CASGLRRAETQYF
CDR3nt: TGTGCCAGCGGACTACGTCGCGCGGAGACCCAGTACTTC

d_gene: .
v_gene: TRBV5-6
j_gene: TRBJ1-5
abundance: .
CDR3aa: CASSFQMNQPQHF
CDR3nt: TGTGCCAGCAGCTTTCAGATGAACCAGCCCCAGCATTTT

d_gene: TRBD1
v_gene: TRBV6-1
j_gene: TRBJ2-4
abundance: .
CDR3aa: CASSERTGRPAKNIQYF
CDR3nt: TGTGCCAGCAGCGAAAGGACAGGCCGCCCCGCCAAAAACATTCAGTACTTC

d_gene: TRBD1
v_gene: TRBV28
j_gene: TRBJ2-1
abundance: .
CDR3aa: CASSLIGTEFKQFF
CDR3nt: TGTGCCAGCAGTTTAATTGGGACAGAATTCAAGCAGTTCTTC

d_gene: TRBD1
v_gene: TRBV9
j_gene: TRBJ1-2
abundance: .
CDR3aa: CASTLTGTGAYGYTF
CDR3nt: TGTGCCAGCACCCTAACCGGGACAGGCGCCTATGGCTACACCTTC

d_gene: TRBD2
v_gene: TRBV5-1
j_gene: TRBJ2-5
abundance: .
CDR3aa: CASSRKAGETQYF
CDR3nt: TGCGCCAGCAGCCGGAAAGCGGGGGAGACCCAGTACTTC

d_gene: .
v_gene: TRBV9
j_gene: TRBJ1-2
abundance: .
CDR3aa: CASSGGGFGYTF
CDR3nt: TGTGCCAGCAGTGGTGGGGGGTTCGGCTACACCTTC

d_gene: TRBD1
v_gene: TRBV20-1
j_gene: TRBJ1-1
abundance: .
CDR3aa: CSASDPGQGLNTEAFF
CDR3nt: TGCAGTGCTAGTGATCCGGGACAGGGACTGAACACTGAAGCTTTCTTT

d_gene: TRBD1
v_gene: TRBV7-9
j_gene: TRBJ1-1
abundance: few
CDR3aa: CASSPPAGTVNTEAFF
CDR3nt: TGTGCCAGCAGCCCCCCCGCCGGGACAGTGAACACTGAAGCTTTCTTT

d_gene: .
v_gene: TRBV27
j_gene: TRBJ2-1
abundance: .
CDR3aa: CATKDRYSNEQFF
CDR3nt: TGTGCCACCAAAGACAGGTACAGCAATGAGCAGTTCTTC

d_gene: .
v_gene: TRBV12-3/TRBV12-4
j_gene: TRBJ2-5
abundance: .
CDR3aa: CASSLVATETQYF
CDR3nt: TGTGCCAGCAGTTTAGTAGCTACGGAGACCCAGTACTTC

d_gene: .
v_gene: TRBV29-1
j_gene: TRBJ1-4
abundance: .
CDR3aa: CSVSDGATNEKLFF
CDR3nt: TGCAGCGTTAGCGACGGAGCAACTAATGAAAAACTGTTTTTT

d_gene: .
v_gene: TRBV5-1
j_gene: TRBJ1-4
abundance: .
CDR3aa: CASSRAGSGNEKLFF
CDR3nt: TGCGCCAGCAGCCGCGCGGGTAGTGGGAATGAAAAACTGTTTTTT

d_gene: .
v_gene: TRBV7-3
j_gene: TRBJ2-1
abundance: .
CDR3aa: CASSLNLIGEQFF
CDR3nt: TGTGCCAGCAGCTTAAACCTGATCGGTGAGCAGTTCTTC

d_gene: TRBD2
v_gene: TRBV3-1/TRBV3-2
j_gene: TRBJ2-5
abundance: .
CDR3aa: CASRPGGLASETQYF
CDR3nt: TGTGCCAGCCGGCCGGGGGGACTAGCGTCGGAGACCCAGTACTTC

d_gene: .
v_gene: TRBV12-3/TRBV12-4
j_gene: TRBJ1-1
abundance: .
CDR3aa: CASSPSGLWAFF
CDR3nt: TGTGCCAGCAGCCCCTCAGGGTTATGGGCTTTCTTT

d_gene: TRBD1
v_gene: TRBV5-1
j_gene: TRBJ1-5
abundance: .
CDR3aa: CASSPEAGGSNQPQHF
CDR3nt: TGCGCCAGCAGCCCGGAGGCAGGGGGAAGCAATCAGCCCCAGCATTTT

d_gene: .
v_gene: TRBV18
j_gene: TRBJ1-1
abundance: .
CDR3aa: CASSRQGMNTEAFF
CDR3nt: TGTGCCAGCTCACGCCAGGGCATGAACACTGAAGCTTTCTTT

d_gene: TRBD2
v_gene: TRBV15
j_gene: TRBJ2-2
abundance: .
CDR3aa: CATSIAGGDTGELFF
CDR3nt: TGTGCCACCAGCATAGCGGGGGGTGACACCGGGGAGCTGTTTTTT

d_gene: .
v_gene: TRBV2
j_gene: TRBJ1-4
abundance: .
CDR3aa: CASSVPRAEKLFF
CDR3nt: TGTGCCAGCAGTGTGCCCAGGGCGGAAAAACTGTTTTTT

d_gene: TRBD1
v_gene: TRBV7-4
j_gene: TRBJ1-6
abundance: once
CDR3aa: CASSSPSGGTPLHF
CDR3nt: TGTGCCAGCAGCTCCCCTTCAGGGGGTACACCCCTCCACTTT

d_gene: .
v_gene: TRBV3-1/TRBV3-2
j_gene: TRBJ2-1
abundance: .
CDR3aa: CASSPRASSENEQFF
CDR3nt: TGTGCCAGCAGCCCGCGGGCCTCGAGCGAAAATGAGCAGTTCTTC